This T cell receptor (beta chain) was documented in a study of cytomegalovirus exposure and HLA in healthy donors. Notes on the study in general: Productive status was seen about 90% or about 30% of the time for most TCR beta V segments in an earlier analysis. Presence/absence comparisons presumed near-even sequencing depth among donors. It was shown in a later analysis that HLA-associated TCR beta chains were more clonally expanded than other, equally common chains.

The length of the CDR3 is 14 residues. The junction had 8 bases not matched to a gene; V was cut back by 6 bases and J by 5 bases. From germline, CDR1 is MNHNS and CDR2 SASEGT. With 60 Vbeta and 13 Jbeta primers, the PCR was carried out. Method: immunoSEQ multiplex PCR; TCRdb's copy keeps in-frame clones and lacks some. The data contain approximately 170,000 clones, 60% to 85% of them singletons. On this clone itself: The target antigen is unknown.

The sequence was collected from a male donor in good health and CMV-seropositive. The specimen sequenced was PBMCs. The chain is built from TRBV6-1 and TRBJ1-1, with TRBD1 identical over 8 bases. The CDR3 sequence is CASSFDRGGTEAFF. DNA of the CDR3: TGTGCCAGCAGCTTTGACAGGGGAGGTACTGAAGCTTTCTTT.